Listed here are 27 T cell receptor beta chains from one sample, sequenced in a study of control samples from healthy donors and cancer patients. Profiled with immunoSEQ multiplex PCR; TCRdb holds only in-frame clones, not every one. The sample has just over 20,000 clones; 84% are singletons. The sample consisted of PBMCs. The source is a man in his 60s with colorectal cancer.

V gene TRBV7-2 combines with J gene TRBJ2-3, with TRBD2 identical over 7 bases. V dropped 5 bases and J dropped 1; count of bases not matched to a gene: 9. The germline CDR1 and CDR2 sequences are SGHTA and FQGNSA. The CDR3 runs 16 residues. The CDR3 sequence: CASSRIPRGGTDTQYF. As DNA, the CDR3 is TGTGCCAGCAGCCGTATACCTCGGGGGGGCACAGATACGCAGTATTTT.

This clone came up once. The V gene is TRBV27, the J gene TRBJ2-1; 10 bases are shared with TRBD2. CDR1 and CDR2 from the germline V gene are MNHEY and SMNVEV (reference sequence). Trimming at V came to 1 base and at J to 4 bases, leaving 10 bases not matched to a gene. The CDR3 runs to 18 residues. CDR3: CASSLYVSGGSSYNEQFF. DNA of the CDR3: TGTGCCAGCAGTTTATACGTTAGCGGGGGGTCTTCGTACAATGAGCAGTTCTTC.

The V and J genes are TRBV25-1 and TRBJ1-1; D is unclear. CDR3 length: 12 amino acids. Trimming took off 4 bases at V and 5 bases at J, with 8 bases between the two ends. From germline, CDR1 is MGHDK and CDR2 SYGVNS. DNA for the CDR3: TGTGCCAGCAGTGGAATGGGAACTGAAGCTTTCTTT. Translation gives CASSGMGTEAFF.

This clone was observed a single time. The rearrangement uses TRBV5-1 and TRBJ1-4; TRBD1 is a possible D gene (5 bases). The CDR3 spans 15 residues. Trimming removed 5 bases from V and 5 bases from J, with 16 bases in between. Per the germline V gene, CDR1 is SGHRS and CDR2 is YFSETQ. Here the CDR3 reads CASRPGDLENEKLFF. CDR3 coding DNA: TGCGCCAGCAGGCCCGGGGACCTGGAAAATGAAAAACTGTTTTTT.

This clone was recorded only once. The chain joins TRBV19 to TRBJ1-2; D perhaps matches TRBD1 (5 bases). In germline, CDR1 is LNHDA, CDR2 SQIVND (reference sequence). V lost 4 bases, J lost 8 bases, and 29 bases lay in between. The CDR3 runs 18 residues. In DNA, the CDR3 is TGTGCCAGTAGTAGGGGGGGATTGGAAGAGACGGCCTCTAAAGGCTACACCTTC. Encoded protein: CASSRGGLEETASKGYTF.

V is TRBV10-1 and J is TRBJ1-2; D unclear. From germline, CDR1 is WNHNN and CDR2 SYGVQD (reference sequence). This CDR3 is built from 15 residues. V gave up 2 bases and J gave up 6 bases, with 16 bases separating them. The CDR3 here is CASSERADARNGYTF. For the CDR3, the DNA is TGCGCCAGCAGTGAGCGGGCGGACGCTAGGAATGGCTACACCTTC.

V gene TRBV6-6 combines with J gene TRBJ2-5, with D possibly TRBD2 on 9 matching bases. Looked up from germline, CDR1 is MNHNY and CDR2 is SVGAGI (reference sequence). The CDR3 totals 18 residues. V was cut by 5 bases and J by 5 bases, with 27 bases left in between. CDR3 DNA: TGTGCCAGCAGTCCCGGACAGGGAGGACTAGCGATTCGGGAGACCCAGTACTTC. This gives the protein CASSPGQGGLAIRETQYF.

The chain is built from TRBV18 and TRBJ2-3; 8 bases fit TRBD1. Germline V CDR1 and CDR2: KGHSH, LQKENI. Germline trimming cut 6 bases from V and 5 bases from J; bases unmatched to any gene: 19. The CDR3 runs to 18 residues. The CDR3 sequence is CASSLYYLRGPERDTQYF. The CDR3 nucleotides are TGTGCCAGCTCCCTATACTACCTCAGGGGGCCGGAGAGAGATACGCAGTATTTT.

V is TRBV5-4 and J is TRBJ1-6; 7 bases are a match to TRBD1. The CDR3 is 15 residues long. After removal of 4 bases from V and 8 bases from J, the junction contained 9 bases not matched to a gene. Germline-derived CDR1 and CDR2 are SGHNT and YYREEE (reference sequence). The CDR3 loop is CASSPRTGDDSPLHF. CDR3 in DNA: TGTGCCAGCAGCCCTAGGACAGGTGATGATTCACCCCTCCACTTT.

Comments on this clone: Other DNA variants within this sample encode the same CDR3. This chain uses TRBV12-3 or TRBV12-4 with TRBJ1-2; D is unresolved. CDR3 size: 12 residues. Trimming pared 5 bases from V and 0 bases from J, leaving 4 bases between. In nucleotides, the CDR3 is TGTGCCAGCAGTCAAGCTAACTATGGCTACACCTTC. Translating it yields CASSQANYGYTF.

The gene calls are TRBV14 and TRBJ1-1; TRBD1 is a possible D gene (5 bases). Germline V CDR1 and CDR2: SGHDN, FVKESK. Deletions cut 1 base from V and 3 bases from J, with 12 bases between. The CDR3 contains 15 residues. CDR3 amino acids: CASSQGLGGYTEAFF. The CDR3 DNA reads TGTGCCAGCAGCCAAGGTCTCGGGGGATACACTGAAGCTTTCTTT.

For the CDR3, the DNA is TGTGCCAGCAGCCCGGACAGGAACTCCTACGAGCAGTACGTC. Translation gives CASSPDRNSYEQYV. This chain joins TRBV11-2 and TRBJ2-7; 7 nucleotides line up with TRBD1. Germline CDR1 SGHAT, CDR2 FQNNGV. CDR3 size: 14 residues. Unmatched junction bases numbered 4, after V lost 5 bases and J lost 0 bases.

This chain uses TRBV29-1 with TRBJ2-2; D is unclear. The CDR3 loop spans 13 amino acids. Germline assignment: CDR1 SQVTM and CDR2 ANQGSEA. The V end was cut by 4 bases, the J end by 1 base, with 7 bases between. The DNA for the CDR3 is TGCAGCGTTGGCCAGAAGAACACCGGGGAGCTGTTTTTT. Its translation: CSVGQKNTGELFF.

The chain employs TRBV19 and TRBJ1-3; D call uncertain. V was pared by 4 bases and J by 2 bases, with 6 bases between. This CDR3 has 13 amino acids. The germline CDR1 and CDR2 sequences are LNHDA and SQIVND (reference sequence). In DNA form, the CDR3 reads TGTGCCAGTAGTACCTCGGCTGGAAACACCATATATTTT. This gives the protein CASSTSAGNTIYF.

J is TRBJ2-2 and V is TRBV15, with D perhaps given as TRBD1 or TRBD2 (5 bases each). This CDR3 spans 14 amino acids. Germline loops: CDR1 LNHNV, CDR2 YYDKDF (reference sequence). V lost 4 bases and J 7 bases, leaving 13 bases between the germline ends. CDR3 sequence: CATSKLMGVGELFF. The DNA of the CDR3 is TGTGCCACCAGCAAATTGATGGGGGTCGGGGAGCTGTTTTTT.

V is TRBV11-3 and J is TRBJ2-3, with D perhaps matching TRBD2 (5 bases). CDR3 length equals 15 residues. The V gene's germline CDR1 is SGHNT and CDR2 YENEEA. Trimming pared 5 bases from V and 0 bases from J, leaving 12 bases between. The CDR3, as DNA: TGTGCCAGCAGCCACGGGGTCAAAAGCACAGATACGCAGTATTTT. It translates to CASSHGVKSTDTQYF.

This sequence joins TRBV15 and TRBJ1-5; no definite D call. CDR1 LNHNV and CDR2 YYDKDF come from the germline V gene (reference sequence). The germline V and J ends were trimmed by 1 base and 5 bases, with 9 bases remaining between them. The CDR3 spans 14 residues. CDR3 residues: CATSRGTDYQPQHF. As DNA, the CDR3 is TGTGCCACCAGCAGAGGGACGGACTATCAGCCCCAGCATTTT.

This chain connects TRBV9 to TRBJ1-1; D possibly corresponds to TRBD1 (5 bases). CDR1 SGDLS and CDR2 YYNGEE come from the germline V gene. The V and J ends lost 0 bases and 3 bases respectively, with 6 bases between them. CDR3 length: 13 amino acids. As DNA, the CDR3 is TGTGCCAGCAGCGTAGGAGGGGACACTGAAGCTTTCTTT. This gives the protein CASSVGGDTEAFF.

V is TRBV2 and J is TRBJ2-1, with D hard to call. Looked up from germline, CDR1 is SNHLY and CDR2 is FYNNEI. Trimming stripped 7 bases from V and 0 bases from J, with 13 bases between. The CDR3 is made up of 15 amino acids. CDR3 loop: CASTASDSSYNEQFF. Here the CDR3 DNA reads TGTGCCAGCACCGCCTCGGATAGCTCCTACAATGAGCAGTTCTTC.

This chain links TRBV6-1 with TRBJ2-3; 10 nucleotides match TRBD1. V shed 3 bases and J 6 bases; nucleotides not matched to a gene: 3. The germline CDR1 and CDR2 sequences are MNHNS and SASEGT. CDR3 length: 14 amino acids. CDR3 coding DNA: TGTGCCAGCAGTGAGGGGACAGGGGCCGATACGCAGTATTTT. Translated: CASSEGTGADTQYF.

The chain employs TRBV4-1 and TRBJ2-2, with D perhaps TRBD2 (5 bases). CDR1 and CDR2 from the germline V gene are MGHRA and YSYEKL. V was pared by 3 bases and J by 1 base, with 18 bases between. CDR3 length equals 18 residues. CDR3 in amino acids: CASSQEPNYGLNTGELFF. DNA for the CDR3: TGCGCCAGCAGCCAGGAACCAAACTACGGACTGAACACCGGGGAGCTGTTTTTT.

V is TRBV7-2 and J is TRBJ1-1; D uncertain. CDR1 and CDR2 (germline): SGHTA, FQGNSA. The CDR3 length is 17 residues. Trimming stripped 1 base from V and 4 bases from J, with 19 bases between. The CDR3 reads CASSLVGLGMRPTEAFF. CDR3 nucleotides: TGTGCCAGCAGCTTAGTCGGGCTGGGAATGAGGCCCACTGAAGCTTTCTTT.

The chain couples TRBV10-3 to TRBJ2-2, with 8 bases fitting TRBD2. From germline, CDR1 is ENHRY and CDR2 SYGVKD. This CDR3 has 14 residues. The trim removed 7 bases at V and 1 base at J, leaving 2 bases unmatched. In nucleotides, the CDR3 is TGTGCCATCACGGGGGGGGAGAACACCGGGGAGCTGTTTTTT. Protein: CAITGGENTGELFF.

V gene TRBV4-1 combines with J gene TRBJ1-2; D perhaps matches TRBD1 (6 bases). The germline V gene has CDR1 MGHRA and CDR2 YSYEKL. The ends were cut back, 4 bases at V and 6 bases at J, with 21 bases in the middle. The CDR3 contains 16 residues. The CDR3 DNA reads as TGCGCCAGCAGCCGCCCCAACAGGGATCCAAAGGATGGCTACACCTTC. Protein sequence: CASSRPNRDPKDGYTF.

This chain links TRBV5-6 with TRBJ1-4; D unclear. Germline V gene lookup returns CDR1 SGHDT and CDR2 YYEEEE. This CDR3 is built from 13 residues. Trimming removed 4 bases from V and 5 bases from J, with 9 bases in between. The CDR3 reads CASSVRENEKLFF. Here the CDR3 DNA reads TGTGCCAGCAGCGTGAGGGAGAATGAAAAACTGTTTTTT.

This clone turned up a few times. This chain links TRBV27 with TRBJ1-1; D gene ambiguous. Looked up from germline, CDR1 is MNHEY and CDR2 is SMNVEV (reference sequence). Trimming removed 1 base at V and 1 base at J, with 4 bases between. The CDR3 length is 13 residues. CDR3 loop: CASSLWENTEAFF. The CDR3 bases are TGTGCCAGCAGTTTATGGGAGAACACTGAAGCTTTCTTT.

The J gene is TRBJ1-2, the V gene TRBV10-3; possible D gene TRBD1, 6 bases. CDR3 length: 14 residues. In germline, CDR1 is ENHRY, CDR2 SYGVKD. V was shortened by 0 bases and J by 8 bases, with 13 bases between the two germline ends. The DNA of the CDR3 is TGTGCCATCAGTGAGTCGAATAACAGGGCGGGCTACACCTTC. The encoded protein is CAISESNNRAGYTF.